This TCR beta chain appears in the sequencing data of a study of PD-1 blockade in classical Hodgkin lymphoma. Study-level results: Complete responders started with a diversity level that resembled newly diagnosed patients at baseline. Repertoire difference causes, possibly disease activity or prior therapy, remain undefined. CD4+ TCR diversity, unlike CD8+, rose significantly by C4D1.

Assay: immunoSEQ multiplex PCR; the TCRdb copy retains only in-frame clones and omits some. Altogether about 90,000 clones are present, 75% to 85% being singletons, with the ten largest covering 17%. Time point given: cycle 4 day 1 (C4D1), after more than five weeks of nivolumab. With no exception, relapse followed autologous stem cell transplantation in all patients, and brentuximab vedotin exposure varied. Germline loops: CDR1 SGHTA, CDR2 FQGNSA. Germline trimming cut 9 bases from V and 6 bases from J; bases unmatched to any gene: 15. The CDR3 is 15 amino acids. Details on this clone: Its antigen is unidentified.

Sequencing was performed on peripheral blood mononuclear cells (PBMCs), taken before the fourth cycle of nivolumab. V and J are TRBV7-2 and TRBJ1-2; 8 bases map to TRBD1. This clonotype originated in a human donor with classical Hodgkin lymphoma. This CDR3 is CASMIGGQGADGYTF. The CDR3 DNA is TGTGCCAGTATGATCGGCGGACAGGGCGCGGATGGCTACACCTTC.